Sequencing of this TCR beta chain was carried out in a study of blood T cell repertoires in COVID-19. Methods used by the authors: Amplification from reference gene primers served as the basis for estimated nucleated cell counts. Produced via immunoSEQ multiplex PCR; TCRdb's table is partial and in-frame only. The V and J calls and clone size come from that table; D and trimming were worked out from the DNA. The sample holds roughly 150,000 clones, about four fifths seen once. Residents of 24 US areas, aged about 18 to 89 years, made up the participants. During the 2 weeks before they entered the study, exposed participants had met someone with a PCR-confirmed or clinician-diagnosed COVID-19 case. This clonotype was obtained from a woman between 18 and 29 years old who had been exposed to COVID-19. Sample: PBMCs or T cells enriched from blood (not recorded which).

CDR3 loop: CASSINRGGGNTEAFF. The CDR3 DNA is TGTGCCAGTAGTATCAACCGAGGGGGTGGTAACACTGAAGCTTTCTTT. The V call is TRBV19, the J call TRBJ1-1, with D perhaps TRBD1 (6 bases). Germline V gives CDR1 LNHDA, CDR2 SQIVND (reference sequence). This CDR3 is built from 16 residues. V lost 3 bases, J lost 2 bases, and 16 bases lay in between.